These T cell receptor beta chains were read from a single sample in a study of blood T cells in healthy people across ages. TCRdb passed the 5' RACE reads through MiXCR, listing each CDR3 protein once. The sample records 750,000 to 950,000 distinct CDR3 sequences, under 30% being singletons. Another study also made use of these data, one on T cells of mothers and their children.

The sample was blood. The receptor set was obtained from a boy younger than 18 in good health. CDR3s include the opening cysteine and the closing phenylalanine or tryptophan. D genes are given only for firm matches. Some rows mark clone size as missing; the rest say once, few, many or name a class of expanded clone.

v_call	d_call	clone_size	j_call	cdr3_aa	cdr3_nt
TRBV11-2	.	.	TRBJ1-4	CASARAEKLFF	TGTGCCAGCGCTAGGGCAGAAAAACTGTTTTTT
TRBV5-1	TRBD1	many	TRBJ2-4	CASSLTGDKNIQYF	TGCGCCAGCAGCTTAACAGGGGACAAAAACATTCAGTACTTC
TRBV12-3/TRBV12-4	.	many	TRBJ2-3	CASRSRTDSTDTQYF	TGTGCCAGTCGAAGCCGGACTGACAGCACAGATACGCAGTATTTT
TRBV12-3/TRBV12-4	TRBD1	.	TRBJ1-2	CASSRPGGDGYTF	TGTGCCAGCAGTCGTCCAGGGGGGGATGGCTACACCTTC
TRBV2	.	many	TRBJ2-2	CASRTESNTGELFF	TGTGCCAGCAGGACTGAATCGAACACCGGGGAGCTGTTTTTT
TRBV30	.	.	TRBJ1-2	CAWGRGGYTF	TGTGCCTGGGGCCGGGGTGGCTACACCTTC
TRBV12-3/TRBV12-4	.	.	TRBJ2-2	CASSYQGWSGELFF	TGTGCCAGCAGTTACCAAGGGTGGAGCGGGGAGCTGTTTTTT
TRBV5-1	.	few	TRBJ2-2	CASSAPGSNTGELFF	TGCGCCAGCAGCGCACCCGGGTCTAACACCGGGGAGCTGTTTTTT
TRBV12-5	.	few	TRBJ2-1	CASGPSGGGAWNEQFF	TGTGCTAGTGGCCCCTCCGGAGGGGGGGCCTGGAATGAGCAGTTCTTC
TRBV7-9	.	few	TRBJ1-2	CASSLPFLGEGNYGYTF	TGTGCCAGCAGCTTACCCTTTCTGGGGGAGGGAAACTATGGCTACACCTTC
TRBV18	.	.	TRBJ2-1	CASSGQQRDEQFF	TGTGCCAGCTCTGGACAGCAAAGAGATGAGCAGTTCTTC
TRBV13	.	few	TRBJ1-2	CASSIRTETNYGYTF	TGTGCCAGCAGCATACGGACGGAGACTAACTATGGCTACACCTTC
TRBV20-1	.	few	TRBJ2-1	CSASGGGQGYEQFF	TGCAGTGCTAGCGGTGGGGGGCAAGGCTATGAGCAGTTCTTC